Below are 23 T cell receptor beta chains sequenced from a single sample in a study of T cells in Graves' hyperthyroidism and ophthalmopathy. It was RNA transcripts that yielded the amplified TCR beta CDR3 regions. Using the HTBI primer set, a first-round RT-PCR was run on the TCR CDR3. TCRdb re-called the multiplex PCR reads with MiXCR, one entry per CDR3 protein. The repertoire consists of about 210,000 distinct CDR3 sequences, with about a sixth occurring once and the leading ten covering around 50%. The sample comprised blood. The receptors were sampled from a man over 45 with Graves' hyperthyroidism.

As to this clonotype: A junction end diverges from the germline sequence, so it may reflect a read error. The chain couples TRBV20-1 to TRBJ2-7; 9 positions match TRBD2. Germline CDR1 DFQATT, CDR2 SNEGSKA (reference sequence). This CDR3 is built from 14 residues. DNA for the CDR3: TGCAGTGCTCGAGGCGGGGGGGCCTCCTACGAGCAGTGCTTC. Translating it yields CSARGGGASYEQCF.

The V gene is TRBV5-1, the J gene TRBJ2-1; 8 nucleotides line up with TRBD2. CDR3 length: 15 amino acids. The J segment lost 7 bases and the V segment lost 4 bases, leaving 10 bases of the junction unmatched. Per germline, CDR1 SGHRS and CDR2 YFSETQ. CDR3 DNA sequence: TGCGCCAGCAGCCGAGCGGGAGTCGGTCGGAATGAGCAGTTCTTC. As protein: CASSRAGVGRNEQFF. The variable domain in full, completed from reference TRBV5-1 and TRBJ2-1, reads KAGVTQTPRYLIKTRGQQVTLSCSPISGHRSVSWYQQTPGQGLQFLFEYFSETQRNKGNFPGRFSGRQFSNSRSEMNVSTLELGDSALYLCASSRAGVGRNEQFFGPGTRLTVL.

This clonotype is a singleton in its sample. The chain employs TRBV5-1 and TRBJ2-5; 9 nucleotides line up with TRBD1. This CDR3 contains 15 residues. The V gene end was trimmed by 4 bases and the J gene end by 2 bases; junction bases not matched to a gene: 6. Germline V CDR1 and CDR2: SGHRS, YFSETQ. The DNA of the CDR3 is TGCGCCAGCAGCCCAGACGGGACAGGGCAAGAGACCCAGTACTTC. This codes for CASSPDGTGQETQYF.

V gene TRBV28 combines with J gene TRBJ1-6, with D uncertain. With 3 bases removed from V and 9 bases from J, the gap between germline ends came to 15 bases. The CDR3 has 15 amino acids. Germline-derived CDR1 and CDR2 are MDHEN and SYDVKM. The CDR3 nucleotides are TGTGCCAGCAGTTTTCCCCGGGTTGGCGGTTCACCCCTCCACTTT. This translates into CASSFPRVGGSPLHF.

J is TRBJ2-3 and V is TRBV10-3, with 8 bases aligning to TRBD1. Germline CDR1 and CDR2: ENHRY and SYGVKD. The CDR3 spans 14 residues. With 6 bases clipped from V and 0 bases from J, the junction kept 2 bases outside the gene matches. CDR3 residues: CAIRTGESTDTQYF. In nucleotides, the CDR3 is TGTGCCATCAGGACAGGGGAAAGCACAGATACGCAGTATTTT.

The V call is TRBV20-1, the J call TRBJ2-5; TRBD2 aligns across 8 bases. The V segment lost 4 bases and the J segment 5 bases; nucleotides outside the gene matches: 21. This CDR3 comprises 18 residues. Germline CDR1 reads DFQATT; CDR2 reads SNEGSKA (reference sequence). CDR3 sequence: CSATGLADYPNNRETQYF. The CDR3 region has the DNA TGCAGTGCTACTGGACTAGCAGATTACCCTAACAACCGGGAGACCCAGTACTTC.

This clonotype has a count of ten or more. This chain joins TRBV2 and TRBJ2-3; 7 nucleotides line up with TRBD2. CDR3 length equals 18 residues. J was trimmed by 0 bases and V by 5 bases; bases with no gene match: 14. Germline V CDR1 and CDR2: SNHLY, FYNNEI. The CDR3 DNA follows: TGTGCCAGCAGTCCCGCCGGGGACTACTCAACTAGCACAGATACGCAGTATTTT. This gives the protein CASSPAGDYSTSTDTQYF.

This clonotype occurred many times. The chain couples TRBV12-3 or TRBV12-4 to TRBJ2-3, with D unclear. The V and J ends lost 5 bases and 0 bases respectively, with 6 bases between them. CDR3 size: 13 residues. CDR3 sequence reads: CASSPWSTDTQYF. CDR3 nucleotides: TGTGCCAGCAGTCCCTGGAGCACAGATACGCAGTATTTT.

The rearrangement links TRBV5-1 to TRBJ2-7; a possible D gene is TRBD1 (6 bases). Trimming removed 4 bases from V and 7 bases from J, with 21 bases in between. The CDR3 is 15 residues long. Germline loops: CDR1 SGHRS, CDR2 YFSETQ. The DNA of the CDR3 is TGCGCCAGCAGCGTACAGGGAACTAACTCGGGGGAGCAGTACTTC. Encoded protein: CASSVQGTNSGEQYF.

The V call is TRBV24-1, the J call TRBJ2-7; 8 bases are shared with TRBD2. Germline-derived CDR1 and CDR2 are KGHDR and SFDVKD. V gave up 3 bases and J gave up 0 bases; unmatched junction bases: 3. CDR3 length: 15 residues. The CDR3 DNA follows: TGTGCCACCAGTGATATTAGCGGGAACTCCTACGAGCAGTACTTC. Its protein is CATSDISGNSYEQYF.

The chain uses TRBV7-8 and TRBJ2-6; D is undetermined. From germline, CDR1 is SGHVS and CDR2 FQNEAQ. V lost 2 bases and J lost 4, with 18 bases in between. The CDR3 has 18 residues. In DNA, the CDR3 is TGTGCCAGCAGCTTACCCCTCAGGTTCCAGAAAGGGGCCAACGTCCTGACTTTC. Protein sequence: CASSLPLRFQKGANVLTF.

This clonotype has just a few counts. The gene calls are TRBV4-1 and TRBJ2-3; 14 nucleotides agree with TRBD2. The CDR3 runs 18 residues. The junction had 6 bases not matched to a gene; V was cut back by 4 bases and J by 0 bases. Per the germline V gene, CDR1 is MGHRA and CDR2 is YSYEKL. CDR3 in amino acids: CASSRGLAGATSTDTQYF. CDR3 nucleotides: TGCGCCAGCAGCCGGGGACTAGCGGGGGCGACTAGCACAGATACGCAGTATTTT.

The table lists this clonotype with many counts. This rearrangement joins TRBV6-1 to TRBJ2-7, with 8 bases that match TRBD2. There are 16 residues in the CDR3. From germline, CDR1 is MNHNS and CDR2 SASEGT. V lost 5 bases and J lost 3; bases outside the gene matches: 12. CDR3 in DNA: TGTGCCAGCAGTTACGGGACAAGCGGGGGATTCTACGAGCAGTACTTC. The encoded protein is CASSYGTSGGFYEQYF.

This clonotype was counted ten times or more. The chain is built from TRBV3-1 and TRBJ2-1; D remains ambiguous. This CDR3 has 14 residues. Between the trimmed V and J ends, which lost 4 bases and 5 bases, there was a span of 12 bases. Germline assignment: CDR1 LGHDT and CDR2 YNNKEL (reference sequence). The CDR3 region has the DNA TGTGCCAGCAGCCCAGCTCGCGGCCACAATGAGCAGTTCTTC. Encoded protein: CASSPARGHNEQFF.

This clonotype has ten or more counts. The chain links TRBV29-1 to TRBJ2-1; D uncertain. Looked up from germline, CDR1 is SQVTM and CDR2 is ANQGSEA. There are 13 residues in the CDR3. Between the trimmed V and J ends, which lost 3 bases and 6 bases, there was a span of 12 bases. This CDR3 is CSVDKGFGNEQFF. In DNA, the CDR3 is TGCAGCGTTGACAAAGGGTTCGGCAATGAGCAGTTCTTC.

The chain uses TRBV6-1 and TRBJ1-2, with D possibly TRBD1 on 5 matching bases. This CDR3 region has 16 residues. Trimming took off 2 bases at V and 4 bases at J, with 17 bases between the two ends. Germline values: CDR1 MNHNS, CDR2 SASEGT. The CDR3: CASSEQSGQEGYGYTF. CDR3 coding DNA: TGTGCCAGCAGTGAACAGAGCGGACAAGAAGGCTATGGCTACACCTTC.

This clonotype was recorded at least ten times. This chain uses TRBV3-1 with TRBJ2-5, with D uncertain. There are 16 residues in the CDR3. V lost 1 base and J lost 2, with 14 bases in between. CDR1 LGHDT and CDR2 YNNKEL come from the germline V gene (reference sequence). CDR3 sequence (DNA): TGTGCCAGCAGCCAAGGTCTCTACACGAAGCAAGAGACCCAGTACTTC. Protein: CASSQGLYTKQETQYF.

In its sample, this clonotype was seen a few times. One end of the junction fails to match germline, which may point to a read error. This rearrangement joins TRBV7-7 to TRBJ1-1; the match to TRBD1 covers 12 bases. The V gene's germline CDR1 is SSHAT and CDR2 FNYEAQ (reference sequence). This CDR3 spans 17 amino acids. CDR3 residues: CASSLGTGGVIFYLAFF. CDR3 sequence (DNA): TGTGCTAGCAGCTTAGGGACAGGGGGCGTGATCTTTTATTTGGCTTTCTTT.

At least ten counts were recorded for this clonotype. This chain connects TRBV11-2 to TRBJ2-1; unclear D gene. V was clipped by 5 bases and J by 5 bases, with 10 bases between them. Germline V gene data show CDR1 as SGHAT and CDR2 as FQNNGV. The CDR3 is made up of 13 amino acids. CDR3 protein: CASSLGENNEQFF. The DNA for the CDR3 is TGTGCCAGCAGCCTTGGAGAGAACAATGAGCAGTTCTTC.

Ten or more counts support this clonotype. The rearrangement joins TRBV28 to TRBJ2-3, with 11 positions matching TRBD2. CDR3 size: 16 residues. The germline gives CDR1 MDHEN, CDR2 SYDVKM. The ends lost 1 base at V and 7 bases at J; junction bases unmatched: 7. The CDR3 DNA reads TGTGCCAGCAGTTTATCCCTAGCGGGAGGTTCATATACGCAGTATTTT. This translates into CASSLSLAGGSYTQYF. Based on the CDR3 plus reference TRBV28 and TRBJ2-3, the full variable domain is DVKVTQSSRYLVKRTGEKVFLECVQDMDHENMFWYRQDPGLGLRLIYFSYDVKMKEKGDIPEGYSVSREKKERFSLILESASTNQTSMYLCASSLSLAGGSYTQYFGPGTRLTVL.

This clonotype was picked up many times. The rearrangement joins TRBV2 to TRBJ1-2; unclear D gene. V shed 7 bases and J shed 9 bases, with 12 bases lying between them. Per the germline V gene, CDR1 is SNHLY and CDR2 is FYNNEI. The CDR3 length is 11 residues. CDR3 in DNA: TGTGCCAGCATCGGAGGATGGCGCTACACCTTC. It yields the protein CASIGGWRYTF.

This clonotype was detected a few times. The J gene is TRBJ2-7, the V gene TRBV5-1; D perhaps matches TRBD2 (6 bases). Germline V lookup: CDR1 SGHRS, CDR2 YFSETQ. The length of the CDR3 is 14 residues. V gave up 1 base and J gave up 3 bases, with 11 bases separating them. CDR3 nucleotide sequence: TGCGCCAGCAGCTTGTTCCGGGAGAACTACGAGCAGTACTTC. Translated, it gives CASSLFRENYEQYF.

This clonotype occurred a few times. The chain is built from TRBV7-2 and TRBJ2-7, with TRBD2 matching over 8 bases. The CDR3 spans 14 residues. CDR1 is SGHTA and CDR2 is FQGNSA in the germline V gene. V dropped 5 bases and J dropped 7; count of bases not matched to a gene: 10. The CDR3 DNA reads as TGTGCCAGCAGCCTTCGAGCCGCGGGAGGTGAGCAGTACTTC. It encodes CASSLRAAGGEQYF.